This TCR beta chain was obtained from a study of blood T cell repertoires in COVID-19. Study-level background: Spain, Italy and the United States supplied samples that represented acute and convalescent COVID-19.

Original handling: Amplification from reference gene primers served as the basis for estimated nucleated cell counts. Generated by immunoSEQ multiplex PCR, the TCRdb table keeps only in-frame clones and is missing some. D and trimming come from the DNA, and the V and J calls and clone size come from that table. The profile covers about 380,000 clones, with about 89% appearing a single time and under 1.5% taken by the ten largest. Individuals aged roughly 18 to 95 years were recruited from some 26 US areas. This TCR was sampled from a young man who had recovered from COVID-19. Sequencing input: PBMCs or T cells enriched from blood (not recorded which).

The CDR3 spells CASSSGGEKAFF. CDR3 bases: TGTGCCAGCAGCTCCGGCGGGGAGAAGGCTTTCTTT. The chain carries TRBV5-4 and TRBJ1-1; D is unresolved. Germline V gene lookup returns CDR1 SGHNT and CDR2 YYREEE (reference sequence). V lost 3 bases, J lost 11 bases, and 14 bases lay in between. CDR3 length: 12 residues.